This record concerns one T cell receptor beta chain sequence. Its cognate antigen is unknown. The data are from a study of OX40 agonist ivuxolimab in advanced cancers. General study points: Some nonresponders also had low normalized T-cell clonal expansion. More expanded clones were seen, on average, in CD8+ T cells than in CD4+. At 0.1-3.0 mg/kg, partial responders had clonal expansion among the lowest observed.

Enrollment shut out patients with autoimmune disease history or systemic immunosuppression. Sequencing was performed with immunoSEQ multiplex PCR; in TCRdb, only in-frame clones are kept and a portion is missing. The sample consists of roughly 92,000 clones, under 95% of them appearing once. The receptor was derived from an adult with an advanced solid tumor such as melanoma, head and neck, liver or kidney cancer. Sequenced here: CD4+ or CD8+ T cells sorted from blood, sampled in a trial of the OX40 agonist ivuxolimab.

CDR3 in amino acids: CASSTWTENTEAFF. The CDR3 DNA reads TGTGCCAGCAGCACTTGGACAGAGAACACTGAAGCTTTCTTT. J is TRBJ1-1 and V is TRBV9; D possibly corresponds to TRBD1 (6 bases). This CDR3 spans 14 amino acids. In germline, CDR1 is SGDLS, CDR2 YYNGEE. Trimming removed 4 bases at V and 1 base at J, with 11 bases between.